Listed here are 16 T cell receptor beta chains from one sample, sequenced in a study of T cells in women clearing cervical HPV infection. The repertoire was sequenced with immunoSEQ multiplex PCR; TCRdb's copy has only in-frame clones and lacks some. Its listing shows 25,000 to 35,000 clones. What was sequenced was blood buffy coat. These receptors originate from a woman aged 18 to 69 with a cervical HPV16 infection that either progressed to CIN3+ or cleared (not recorded which).

As for this clone: The read falls 3 residues short of the CDR3 end, and the missing part is taken from the germline J gene. The J gene is TRBJ1-1, the V gene TRBV18; weak D call: TRBD1 (5 bases). The CDR3 loop spans 12 amino acids. Germline V gene sequence: CDR1 KGHSH, CDR2 LQKENI. CDR3 loop: CASSSMEGEAFF. CDR3 DNA, as far as it was read: TGTGCCAGCTCATCTATGGAGGGGGAA.

Note on this clone: The read ends 3 residues early relative to the CDR3; the germline J gene fills the gap. The chain has TRBV6-1 and TRBJ2-7; 7 bases are a match to TRBD1. From germline, CDR1 is MNHNS and CDR2 SASEGT. The CDR3 loop spans 14 amino acids. The trim removed 4 bases at V and 2 bases at J, leaving 5 bases unmatched. CDR3 loop: CASSASGTAYEQYF. Incomplete CDR3 DNA: TGTGCCAGCAGTGCCTCCGGGACAGCCTACGAG.

Regarding this clone: Coverage ceases 3 residues before the CDR3 finishes, and the germline J gene fills in the end. The V gene is TRBV7-7, the J gene TRBJ1-3, with 8 bases lining up with TRBD1. Germline CDR1 is SSHAT and CDR2 is FNYEAQ (reference sequence). This CDR3 is 13 amino acids long. The V and J ends lost 5 bases and 4 bases, in that order; junction bases with no gene match: 1. CDR3 DNA, as far as it was read: TGTGCCAGCAGCCGGGACAGGGGAAACACC. Residues: CASSRDRGNT. From start to end, the CDR3 is CASSRDRGNTIYF.

As concerns this clone: The read ends 3 residues shy of where the CDR3 ends; the end is completed using the germline J gene. V gene TRBV5-1 combines with J gene TRBJ1-1; TRBD1 matches 8 bases. Germline loops: CDR1 SGHRS, CDR2 YFSETQ. The CDR3 sequence is 15 residues long. Losses at the gene ends were 3 bases for V and 1 base for J; bases not matched to a gene: 5. The CDR3 protein is CASSSQTGANTEAFF. The part of the CDR3 DNA that was read is TGCGCCAGCAGCTCCCAGACAGGGGCGAACACTGAA.

Turning to this clone: Read sequence stops 3 residues before the CDR3 end, and the germline J gene provides the missing end. The chain joins TRBV20-1 to TRBJ2-1, with TRBD2 matching over 10 bases. Germline CDR1 DFQATT, CDR2 SNEGSKA (reference sequence). The trim removed 6 bases at V and 7 bases at J, leaving 18 bases unmatched. The length of the CDR3 is 17 residues. CDR3 protein: CSASSEERGGRTNEQFF. Incomplete CDR3 DNA: TGCAGTGCCTCAAGCGAGGAGCGGGGGGGCCGGACGAATGAG.

As regards this clone: The read is 3 residues too short to cover the CDR3 end, so that end is filled in from the germline J gene. The chain couples TRBV20-1 to TRBJ2-7, with 9 bases that match TRBD2. There are 14 residues in the CDR3. The trim removed 6 bases at V and 4 bases at J, leaving 10 bases unmatched. Germline CDR1 and CDR2: DFQATT and SNEGSKA (reference sequence). Partial CDR3 DNA: TGCAGTGCAACCAAGCGGGGGGATACTTACGAG. Residues: CSATKRGDTYE. The whole CDR3 region reads CSATKRGDTYEQYF.

About this clone itself: The read ends 3 residues shy of where the CDR3 ends; the end is completed using the germline J gene. The same CDR3 is also encoded by other DNA sequences in this sample. The rearrangement uses TRBV6-2 or TRBV6-3 and TRBJ2-2; the match to TRBD2 covers 9 bases. The CDR3 has 15 residues. Per the germline V gene, CDR1 is MNHEY and CDR2 is SVGEGT. V lost 0 bases to trimming and J lost 6 bases; unmatched junction nucleotides: 2. This chain's CDR3 is CASSYSSGGAGELFF. The sequenced CDR3 bases are TGTGCCAGCAGTTACTCTAGCGGGGGAGCCGGGGAG.

In the case of this clone: The read gets to within 3 residues of the CDR3 end, and the germline J gene fills in the rest. This chain links TRBV5-1 with TRBJ1-3; TRBD1 might be the D (6 bases). The CDR3 contains 16 residues. Germline CDR1 and CDR2: SGHRS and YFSETQ. V lost 4 bases, J lost 1 base, and 15 bases lay in between. The sequenced CDR3 bases are TGCGCCAGCAGCCCAGGGACAATCATTTCTGGAAACACC. It translates to CASSPGTIISGNT. The full CDR3 is CASSPGTIISGNTIYF.

Notes on this clone: Read coverage stops 3 residues before the CDR3 terminus; the germline J gene supplies the remainder. The chain employs TRBV20-1 and TRBJ2-2; maybe TRBD1 (7 bases). The V gene's germline CDR1 is DFQATT and CDR2 SNEGSKA (reference sequence). Trimming took off 3 bases at V and 8 bases at J, with 13 bases between the two ends. This CDR3 is 13 amino acids long. The CDR3 sequence is CSAREGADGELFF. The CDR3 DNA, read in part, is TGCAGTGCTAGGGAGGGGGCTGATGGGGAG.

Notes on this clone: Coverage ceases 3 residues before the CDR3 finishes, and the germline J gene fills in the end. This rearrangement joins TRBV11-2 to TRBJ2-1, with 8 bases lining up with TRBD2. In germline, CDR1 is SGHAT, CDR2 FQNNGV. Trimming removed 0 bases from V and 4 bases from J; junction bases left unmatched: 2. The CDR3 runs 15 residues. CDR3 loop: CASSLERGEYNEQFF. The CDR3 bases that were read are TGTGCCAGCAGCTTAGAGCGGGGGGAGTACAATGAG.

On this clone itself: Read data end 3 residues before the CDR3 end; the end is taken from the germline J gene. The V and J genes are TRBV20-1 and TRBJ2-3; 8 bases line up with TRBD2. The CDR3 consists of 14 residues. Germline assignment: CDR1 DFQATT and CDR2 SNEGSKA (reference sequence). V shed 4 bases, J shed 5 bases, and the junction held 8 bases outside the gene matches. The sequenced part of the CDR3 DNA is TGCAGTGCTATCTCGGCGGGGGGAAAAGATACG. Its protein product is CSAISAGGKDT. The whole CDR3 protein reads CSAISAGGKDTQYF.

Remarks on this clone: Read data end 3 residues before the CDR3 end; the end is taken from the germline J gene. The genes are TRBV7-6 and TRBJ2-3; 9 bases align to TRBD2. The V gene's germline CDR1 is SGHVS and CDR2 FNYEAQ. V shed 2 bases and J 1 base; nucleotides not matched to a gene: 4. The CDR3 is 16 amino acids. Partial CDR3 DNA: TGTGCCAGCAGCTTAAAGCGGGGGGAGGGCACAGATACG. It yields the protein CASSLKRGEGTDT. The CDR3, in full, reads CASSLKRGEGTDTQYF.

Note on this clone: The CDR3 end falls 3 residues outside the read, so it is completed with the germline J gene. The rearrangement joins TRBV5-1 to TRBJ2-2, with TRBD1 matching 10 bases. V lost 1 base and J lost 4; bases outside the gene matches: 7. The CDR3 is 17 residues long. Germline V gene sequence: CDR1 SGHRS, CDR2 YFSETQ. CDR3 bases read: TGCGCCAGCAGCTTGTATACCGGGACAGGGGTCACCGGGGAG. Amino acids: CASSLYTGTGVTGE. The entire CDR3 protein reads CASSLYTGTGVTGELFF.

As to this clone: From the germline J gene comes the end of the CDR3, since the read stops 3 residues before it. The chain has TRBV20-1 and TRBJ2-1, with TRBD2 matching over 11 bases. The CDR3 totals 14 residues. Trimming at V came to 6 bases and at J to 4 bases, leaving 5 bases not matched to a gene. Germline values: CDR1 DFQATT, CDR2 SNEGSKA (reference sequence). This CDR3 reads CSATWTSGYNEQFF. The CDR3 DNA, read in part, is TGCAGTGCAACTTGGACTAGCGGGTACAATGAG.

A remark on this clone: The read terminates 3 residues before the CDR3 end, so the remaining end is supplied by the germline J gene. The chain is built from TRBV16 and TRBJ1-6; the D gene is possibly TRBD1 (6 bases). V was clipped by 4 bases and J by 0 bases, with 10 bases between them. Germline V lookup: CDR1 KGHSY, CDR2 FQNENV. The CDR3 is 16 residues long. This CDR3 reads CASSLTGSSYNSPLHF. The DNA read from the CDR3 is TGTGCCAGCAGCCTCACAGGGAGCTCCTATAATTCACCC.

With respect to this clone: The CDR3 is cut off 3 residues early in the read; its end comes from the germline J gene. The chain uses TRBV18 and TRBJ2-3; D possibly corresponds to TRBD1 (6 bases). V shed 3 bases and J shed 2 bases, with 9 bases lying between them. The CDR3 is 14 amino acids. The V gene's germline CDR1 is KGHSH and CDR2 LQKENI. CDR3 region: CASSPDRFTDTQYF. The CDR3 bases that were read are TGTGCCAGCTCACCGGACAGATTCACAGATACG. Looking up the rest from reference TRBV18 and TRBJ2-3 gives the full variable domain: NAGVMQNPRHLVRRRGQEARLRCSPMKGHSHVYWYRQLPEEGLKFMVYLQKENIIDESGMPKERFSAEFPKEGPSILRIQQVVRGDSAAYFCASSPDRFTDTQYFGPGTRLTVL.